These T cell receptor beta chains were read from a single sample in a study of CD8 T cells in Susac syndrome. From the immunoSEQ multiplex PCR reads, TCRdb called clonotypes with MiXCR, one entry per CDR3 protein. The sample has 140,000 to 150,000 distinct CDR3 sequences, about 94% seen once. The sample comprised CD4+ T cells from PBMCs. The receptors shown here come from a human donor with Susac syndrome. Both conserved end residues are part of each CDR3. Each record gives: clone size, J gene, V gene, D gene, CDR3 DNA, CDR3 protein. D genes are given only for firm matches. Clone size is stated in some rows and not others, as once, few, many or a class when expanded.

size: once; J: TRBJ2-1; V: TRBV3-1; D: TRBD2; DNA: TGTGCCAGCAGCCGGAACAGCGGGAGGGCGTACAATGAGCAGTTCTTC; CDR3: CASSRNSGRAYNEQFF
size: -; J: TRBJ1-2; V: TRBV5-1; D: -; DNA: TGCGCCAGCAGCACAGGCTCTAGCTACACCTTC; CDR3: CASSTGSSYTF
size: once; J: TRBJ2-3; V: TRBV7-2; D: -; DNA: TGTGCCAGCAGCTCGACACGGACAGATACGCAGTATTTT; CDR3: CASSSTRTDTQYF
size: -; J: TRBJ1-2; V: TRBV7-3; D: -; DNA: TGTGCCAGCAGCTTCCGGCACTTGGGGGTTAACTATGGCTACACCTTC; CDR3: CASSFRHLGVNYGYTF
size: -; J: TRBJ2-2; V: TRBV27; D: -; DNA: TGTGCCAGCAGCCGGAATGGGGAGCTGTTTTTT; CDR3: CASSRNGELFF
size: -; J: TRBJ2-7; V: TRBV9; D: -; DNA: TGTGCCAGCAGCGATGGGGTTTACGAGCAGTACTTC; CDR3: CASSDGVYEQYF
size: -; J: TRBJ2-1; V: TRBV5-1; D: TRBD2; DNA: TGCGCCAGCATATCGCCGGGACTAGCGTCGCGGGATGAGCAGTTCTTC; CDR3: CASISPGLASRDEQFF
size: -; J: TRBJ2-3; V: TRBV29-1; D: -; DNA: TGCAGCGCCCGGCCTGACAGCACAGATACGCAGTATTTT; CDR3: CSARPDSTDTQYF
size: -; J: TRBJ2-1; V: TRBV5-4; D: -; DNA: TGTGCCAGCAGCTTGTTATCGCCTAGCAATGAGCAGTTCTTC; CDR3: CASSLLSPSNEQFF
size: -; J: TRBJ1-2; V: TRBV10-2; D: -; DNA: TGCGCCAGCAGCTTTCAGGGAAGCTATGGCTACACCTTC; CDR3: CASSFQGSYGYTF
size: -; J: TRBJ2-7; V: TRBV7-2; D: -; DNA: TGTGCCAGCAGCTTAGAGAGGGTTTACGAGCAGTACTTC; CDR3: CASSLERVYEQYF
size: -; J: TRBJ1-2; V: TRBV20-1; D: TRBD1; DNA: TGCAGTGCAGGGACAGGGTCGAATGGCTACACCTTC; CDR3: CSAGTGSNGYTF
size: -; J: TRBJ2-7; V: TRBV20-1; D: -; DNA: TGCAGTGCTCTTGAATCTAGGGGGTACGAGCAGTACTTC; CDR3: CSALESRGYEQYF
size: once; J: TRBJ2-7; V: TRBV5-1; D: TRBD1; DNA: TGCGCCAGCAGCTTGGACTCGGACAGGGCGAGCTCCTACGAGCAGTACTTC; CDR3: CASSLDSDRASSYEQYF
size: -; J: TRBJ2-5; V: TRBV12-3/TRBV12-4; D: TRBD2; DNA: TGTGCCAGCAGTTTTGACTTGGGCGGGAGTGCTGAGACCCAGTACTTC; CDR3: CASSFDLGGSAETQYF
size: -; J: TRBJ1-1; V: TRBV6-2/TRBV6-3; D: TRBD1; DNA: TGTGCCAGCAGTTATCCCATCGACAGGGCGGGGAAAGCTTTCTTT; CDR3: CASSYPIDRAGKAFF
size: once; J: TRBJ2-1; V: TRBV3-1; D: TRBD1; DNA: TGTGCCAGCAGCCCACACAGGGGGAAAGGTTACAATGAGCAGTTCTTC; CDR3: CASSPHRGKGYNEQFF
size: -; J: TRBJ2-5; V: TRBV7-9; D: -; DNA: TGTTCCAGCAGCTTAAGGAGTTCCCAAGAGACCCAGTACTTC; CDR3: CSSSLRSSQETQYF
size: once; J: TRBJ2-6; V: TRBV12-3/TRBV12-4; D: TRBD2; DNA: TGTGCCAGCAGTCTCCGGACTAGCGTAAGCTCTGGGGCCAACGTCCTGACTTTC; CDR3: CASSLRTSVSSGANVLTF
size: -; J: TRBJ2-1; V: TRBV6-5; D: -; DNA: TGTGCCAGCAGTTACGGGTGGGCCAACTACAATGAGCAGTTCTTC; CDR3: CASSYGWANYNEQFF
size: once; J: TRBJ1-6; V: TRBV9; D: -; DNA: TGTGCCAGCAGCGTAGCTAGCTCCTATAATTCACCCCTCCACTTT; CDR3: CASSVASSYNSPLHF
size: -; J: TRBJ2-3; V: TRBV12-3/TRBV12-4; D: TRBD1; DNA: TGTGCCAGCAGTTTAGGGACAGGGACCACAGATACGCAGTATTTT; CDR3: CASSLGTGTTDTQYF